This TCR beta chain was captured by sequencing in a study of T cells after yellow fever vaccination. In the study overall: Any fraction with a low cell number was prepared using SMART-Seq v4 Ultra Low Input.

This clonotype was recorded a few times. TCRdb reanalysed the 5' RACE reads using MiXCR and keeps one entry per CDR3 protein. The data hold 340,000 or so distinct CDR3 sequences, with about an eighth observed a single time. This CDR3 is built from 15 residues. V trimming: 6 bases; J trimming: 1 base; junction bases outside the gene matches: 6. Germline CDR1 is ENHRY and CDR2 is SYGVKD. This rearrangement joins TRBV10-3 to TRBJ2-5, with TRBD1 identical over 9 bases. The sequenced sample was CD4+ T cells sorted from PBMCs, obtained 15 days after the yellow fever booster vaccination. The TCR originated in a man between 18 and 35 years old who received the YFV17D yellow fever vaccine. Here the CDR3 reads CAIRPGTGPQETQYF. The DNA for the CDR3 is TGTGCCATCAGGCCCGGGACAGGGCCCCAAGAGACCCAGTACTTC.